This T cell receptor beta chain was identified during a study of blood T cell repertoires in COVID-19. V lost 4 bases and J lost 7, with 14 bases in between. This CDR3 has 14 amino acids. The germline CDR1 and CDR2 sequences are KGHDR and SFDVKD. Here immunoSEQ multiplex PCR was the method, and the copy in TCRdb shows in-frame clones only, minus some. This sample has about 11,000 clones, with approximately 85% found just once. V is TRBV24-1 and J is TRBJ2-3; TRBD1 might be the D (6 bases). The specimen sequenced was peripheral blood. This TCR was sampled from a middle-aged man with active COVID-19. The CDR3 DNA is TGTGCCACCAGTGACCCCGGACAGACAAATACGCAGTATTTT. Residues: CATSDPGQTNTQYF.